This passage covers 31 T cell receptor beta chains from one sample sequenced in a study of T-cell memory formation after mild COVID-19. TCRdb itself ran the 5' RACE reads through MiXCR, one entry per CDR3 protein. The sample lists 250,000 to 350,000 distinct CDR3 sequences; around 15% were seen once. Sequenced material: PBMCs or a T cell subset sorted from them (not recorded which). The receptors shown here come from a man aged 18 to 35 who had mild COVID-19 (a few samples of this study predate the infection). Cell type and time point are not known.

The chain links TRBV19 to TRBJ1-1, with 10 bases fitting TRBD1. Germline trimming cut 8 bases from V and 4 bases from J; bases unmatched to any gene: 4. The CDR3 is made up of 13 amino acids. Germline CDR1 LNHDA, CDR2 SQIVND (reference sequence). CDR3 sequence (DNA): TGTGCCAGTGACAGGGGGCCGGCCACTGAAGCTTTCTTT. Translating gives CASDRGPATEAFF.

The chain recombines TRBV18 with TRBJ1-1; D possibly corresponds to TRBD1 (6 bases). Germline CDR1 reads KGHSH; CDR2 reads LQKENI. V lost 6 bases to trimming and J lost 11 bases, with 19 bases between them. The CDR3 loop spans 13 amino acids. The CDR3 protein is CASSTAGGAYAFF. The CDR3 DNA reads TGTGCCAGCTCCACCGCCGGGGGGGCTTACGCTTTCTTT.

This clonotype was detected only a few times. The chain joins TRBV11-2 to TRBJ1-2; 12 bases match TRBD1. Germline V gene data show CDR1 as SGHAT and CDR2 as FQNNGV. The CDR3 is 17 residues long. After removal of 5 bases from V and 1 base from J, the junction contained 8 bases not matched to a gene. For the CDR3, the DNA is TGTGCCAGCAGCGCTCCGGGACAGGGGGCTAGTAACTATGGCTACACCTTC. Protein product: CASSAPGQGASNYGYTF. Full variable domain (missing parts from reference TRBV11-2 and TRBJ1-2): EAGVAQSPRYKIIEKRQSVAFWCNPISGHATLYWYQQILGQGPKLLIQFQNNGVVDDSQLPKDRFSAERLKGVDSTLKIQPAKLEDSAVYLCASSAPGQGASNYGYTFGSGTRLTVV.

V is TRBV18 and J is TRBJ2-1; D is perhaps TRBD1 (5 bases). The CDR3 covers 13 residues. Trimming pared 3 bases from V and 8 bases from J, leaving 11 bases between. Germline-derived CDR1 and CDR2 are KGHSH and LQKENI. The CDR3 DNA sequence: TGTGCCAGCTCACCTGCCAGGGTAGATGAGCAGTTCTTC. Amino acid sequence: CASSPARVDEQFF.

The chain recombines TRBV3-1 with TRBJ1-2, with no clear D. Trimming pared 2 bases from V and 1 base from J, leaving 5 bases between. CDR3 length equals 13 residues. Germline V lookup: CDR1 LGHDT, CDR2 YNNKEL (reference sequence). The CDR3, as DNA: TGTGCCAGCAGCCAATCTTATAACTATGGCTACACCTTC. It yields the protein CASSQSYNYGYTF.

As to this clonotype: Its ends do not fully match the called genes, so a read error is possible. The chain is built from TRBV5-6 and TRBJ2-2; D remains ambiguous. Germline assignment: CDR1 SGHDT and CDR2 YYEEEE. There are 13 residues in the CDR3. The CDR3 here is CSSSRKASGELFF. The CDR3 bases are TGTTCCAGCAGCCGGAAGGCATCCGGGGAGCTGTTTTTT.

This clonotype was seen a few times. The chain is built from TRBV3-1 and TRBJ2-6; D call uncertain. The CDR3 is 16 amino acids. Trimming pared 4 bases from V and 2 bases from J, leaving 12 bases between. The V gene's germline CDR1 is LGHDT and CDR2 YNNKEL (reference sequence). CDR3 protein: CASSLLGQAGANVLTF. Written as DNA, the CDR3 is TGTGCCAGCAGCCTTCTCGGGCAGGCTGGGGCCAACGTCCTGACTTTC.

This clonotype came up a few times. The chain is built from TRBV29-1 and TRBJ2-7, with 7 bases lining up with TRBD1. The CDR3 loop spans 12 amino acids. Germline V CDR1 and CDR2: SQVTM, ANQGSEA. The V gene end was trimmed by 4 bases and the J gene end by 2 bases; junction bases not matched to a gene: 2. The CDR3: CSVAGTAYEQYF. DNA for the CDR3: TGCAGCGTTGCCGGGACAGCCTACGAGCAGTACTTC.

This clonotype occurred a few times. This chain's CDR3 is CASSFQPLGYTF. As DNA, the CDR3 is TGTGCCAGCAGCTTTCAACCCCTCGGCTACACCTTC. This sequence joins TRBV7-2 and TRBJ1-2; unclear D gene. V lost 3 bases, J lost 8 bases, and 10 bases lay in between. Germline V lookup: CDR1 SGHTA, CDR2 FQGNSA. The CDR3 totals 12 residues.

This clonotype was observed a few times. The chain joins TRBV7-2 to TRBJ1-5; the D is unclear. V was clipped by 6 bases and J by 5 bases, with 11 bases between them. This CDR3 comprises 13 residues. CDR1 and CDR2 from the germline V gene are SGHTA and FQGNSA. This CDR3 reads CASSIHGDQPQHF. The CDR3 DNA reads as TGTGCCAGCAGTATCCATGGGGATCAGCCCCAGCATTTT.

This clonotype was observed a few times. This chain links TRBV28 with TRBJ2-5; D is undetermined. The CDR3 is 12 residues long. V shed 7 bases and J shed 4 bases, with 10 bases lying between them. The germline V gene has CDR1 MDHEN and CDR2 SYDVKM. In nucleotides, the CDR3 is TGTGCCAGCACCGACTTCTTAGAGACCCAGTACTTC. Protein product: CASTDFLETQYF.

This clonotype was seen a single time. This sequence joins TRBV27 and TRBJ1-2; D not resolved. Germline V gene lookup returns CDR1 MNHEY and CDR2 SMNVEV (reference sequence). The V end was cut by 2 bases, the J end by 1 base, with 8 bases between. This CDR3 comprises 14 residues. The CDR3 protein is CASSLSRVNYGYTF. In nucleotides, the CDR3 is TGTGCCAGCAGTTTAAGTAGGGTTAACTATGGCTACACCTTC.

The chain uses TRBV20-1 and TRBJ2-3, with D perhaps TRBD2 (5 bases). Deletions cut 6 bases from V and 5 bases from J, with 15 bases between. Germline V gene lookup returns CDR1 DFQATT and CDR2 SNEGSKA (reference sequence). This CDR3 comprises 13 residues. The CDR3 loop is CSAPQPAGDTQYF. In nucleotides, the CDR3 is TGCAGTGCCCCCCAGCCTGCGGGAGATACGCAGTATTTT.

The chain links TRBV25-1 to TRBJ2-7, with 9 positions matching TRBD2. CDR1 MGHDK and CDR2 SYGVNS come from the germline V gene. V trimming: 2 bases; J trimming: 4 bases; junction bases outside the gene matches: 6. This CDR3 is 15 amino acids long. The chain's CDR3 is CASSELAGTTYEQYF. The DNA for the CDR3 is TGTGCCAGCAGTGAACTAGCGGGGACCACATACGAGCAGTACTTC.

This clonotype has a count of ten or more. The chain is built from TRBV7-9 and TRBJ2-2; 7 nucleotides match TRBD2. CDR1 and CDR2 (germline): SEHNR, FQNEAQ (reference sequence). The CDR3 is 14 residues long. The V segment lost 7 bases and the J segment 1 base; nucleotides outside the gene matches: 3. The CDR3 bases are TGTGCCAGCACCAAGCGGGGGAACACCGGGGAGCTGTTTTTT. Translation gives CASTKRGNTGELFF. Together with reference TRBV7-9 and TRBJ2-2, the CDR3 gives the full variable domain: DTGVSQNPRHKITKRGQNVTFRCDPISEHNRLYWYRQTLGQGPEFLTYFQNEAQLEKSRLLSDRFSAERPKGSFSTLEIQRTEQGDSAMYLCASTKRGNTGELFFGEGSRLTVL.

J is TRBJ2-7 and V is TRBV25-1, with D possibly being TRBD1 (5 bases). Trimming shortened V by 6 bases and J by 2 bases, and 11 bases separated the two germline ends. Germline V gene lookup returns CDR1 MGHDK and CDR2 SYGVNS. CDR3 length: 13 residues. The CDR3 sequence is CASRDTATYEQYF. Written as DNA, the CDR3 is TGTGCCAGCAGGGACACCGCGACCTACGAGCAGTACTTC.

The genes are TRBV5-1 and TRBJ1-1; 8 bases align to TRBD1. CDR1 is SGHRS, CDR2 YFSETQ, per germline. Trimming cost V 5 bases and J 0 bases; bases outside gene matches: 9. The CDR3 covers 16 residues. The CDR3 nucleotides read TGCGCCAGCAGACTCGGGACAGGTTACATGAACACTGAAGCTTTCTTT. As protein: CASRLGTGYMNTEAFF. Filled out from reference TRBV5-1 and TRBJ1-1, the complete variable domain reads KAGVTQTPRYLIKTRGQQVTLSCSPISGHRSVSWYQQTPGQGLQFLFEYFSETQRNKGNFPGRFSGRQFSNSRSEMNVSTLELGDSALYLCASRLGTGYMNTEAFFGQGTRLTVV.

The chain employs TRBV5-1 and TRBJ1-2; TRBD1 might be the D (5 bases). V was trimmed by 0 bases and J by 6 bases, leaving 9 bases between them. Germline loops: CDR1 SGHRS, CDR2 YFSETQ. The CDR3 is made up of 13 amino acids. CDR3 in amino acids: CASSLAGRDGYTF. The CDR3 nucleotides read TGCGCCAGCAGCTTGGCGGGCAGGGATGGCTACACCTTC.

The chain employs TRBV9 and TRBJ1-6, with D unclear. Trimming removed 4 bases at V and 9 bases at J, with 23 bases between. The CDR3 is 17 amino acids. Germline V gene lookup returns CDR1 SGDLS and CDR2 YYNGEE. CDR3 protein: CASSQGRGPFSGSPLHF. The DNA for the CDR3 is TGTGCCAGCAGCCAAGGGCGAGGGCCTTTCTCTGGTTCACCCCTCCACTTT.

This clonotype was detected ten times or more. The chain employs TRBV4-2 and TRBJ1-5; D is perhaps TRBD1 (6 bases). V was pared by 1 base and J by 2 bases, with 9 bases between. Germline V gene sequence: CDR1 LGHNA, CDR2 YNFKEQ. The CDR3 totals 15 residues. The CDR3 sequence is CASSQVRGGNQPQHF. As DNA, the CDR3 is TGTGCCAGCAGCCAAGTGAGGGGGGGCAATCAGCCCCAGCATTTT.

This chain links TRBV30 with TRBJ2-2; D perhaps matches TRBD1 (6 bases). In germline, CDR1 is GTSNPN, CDR2 SVGIG (reference sequence). Trimming removed 3 bases at V and 2 bases at J, with 10 bases between. The CDR3 is made up of 14 amino acids. For the CDR3, the DNA is TGTGCCTGGAGAGCCGGGACAAACACCGGGGAGCTGTTTTTT. Translating it yields CAWRAGTNTGELFF.

The chain has TRBV12-3 or TRBV12-4 and TRBJ2-1; D call uncertain. V gave up 6 bases and J gave up 0 bases, with 9 bases separating them. This CDR3 is built from 14 residues. CDR3 nucleotide sequence: TGTGCCAGCAGGAAGGAGAGCTCCTACAATGAGCAGTTCTTC. It specifies CASRKESSYNEQFF.

This clonotype was picked up a small number of times. The chain combines TRBV4-3 with TRBJ2-5; TRBD2 aligns across 8 bases. Germline loops: CDR1 LGHNA, CDR2 YSLEER. CDR3 length: 16 amino acids. Germline trimming cut 0 bases from V and 2 bases from J; bases unmatched to any gene: 5. CDR3 sequence reads: CASSQEVASGQETQYF. DNA for the CDR3: TGCGCCAGCAGCCAAGAAGTGGCTAGCGGGCAAGAGACCCAGTACTTC.

This clonotype was recorded at least ten times. The V gene is TRBV20-1, the J gene TRBJ2-7; possible D gene TRBD1, 5 bases. Germline V gives CDR1 DFQATT, CDR2 SNEGSKA (reference sequence). CDR3 length equals 14 residues. V was trimmed by 1 base and J by 1 base, leaving 11 bases between them. CDR3 in DNA: TGCAGTGCTAGAGGACAGACAAATTCCTACGAGCAGTACGTC. It encodes CSARGQTNSYEQYV.

This clonotype was observed a handful of times. The CDR3 DNA reads TGTGCCAGCAGTCGGAGGGATGGAAACACCATATATTTT. Translating it yields CASSRRDGNTIYF. The chain recombines TRBV12-3 or TRBV12-4 with TRBJ1-3; D gene ambiguous. Deletions cut 5 bases from V and 3 bases from J, with 8 bases between. This CDR3 has 13 amino acids.

This clonotype came up a few times. V is TRBV18 and J is TRBJ1-5; D is unresolved. CDR1 and CDR2 from the germline V gene are KGHSH and LQKENI. Between the trimmed V and J ends, which lost 5 bases and 5 bases, there was a span of 13 bases. This CDR3 contains 14 residues. The CDR3 DNA reads TGTGCCAGCTCATCAAATGCAGATTATCAGCCCCAGCATTTT. This codes for CASSSNADYQPQHF.

The chain couples TRBV12-3 or TRBV12-4 to TRBJ2-3; 7 bases line up with TRBD1. CDR3 length equals 14 residues. V shed 2 bases, J shed 5 bases, and the junction held 4 bases outside the gene matches. CDR3 protein: CASSLFQGEDTQYF. For the CDR3, the DNA is TGTGCCAGCAGTTTATTTCAGGGGGAAGATACGCAGTATTTT.

The chain combines TRBV7-9 with TRBJ1-6, with 11 bases lining up with TRBD1. The CDR3 has 15 amino acids. CDR1 is SEHNR and CDR2 is FQNEAQ in the germline V gene (reference sequence). After removal of 5 bases from V and 9 bases from J, the junction contained 6 bases not matched to a gene. CDR3 bases: TGTGCCAGCAGCCCCGGGACAGGGGGGATTTCACCCCTCCACTTT. This gives the protein CASSPGTGGISPLHF.

This clonotype was seen only a few times. The chain joins TRBV9 to TRBJ1-5; 7 bases agree with TRBD1. The CDR3 has 14 amino acids. Germline V gene lookup returns CDR1 SGDLS and CDR2 YYNGEE. V lost 4 bases and J lost 2; bases outside the gene matches: 3. The CDR3 sequence: CASSYTGGNQPQHF. CDR3 coding DNA: TGTGCCAGCAGCTATACAGGGGGCAATCAGCCCCAGCATTTT.

This clonotype was seen many times. The chain uses TRBV29-1 and TRBJ2-1, with a weak D call TRBD1 (6 bases). Germline CDR1 is SQVTM and CDR2 is ANQGSEA. Trimming removed 5 bases from V and 11 bases from J, with 13 bases in between. The CDR3 is 11 residues long. The CDR3 coding sequence is TGCAGCGTTACTGGACAGCCTCAGCAGTTCTTC. Encoded protein: CSVTGQPQQFF.

V is TRBV2 and J is TRBJ2-1; D may be TRBD2 (5 bases). Trimming pared 5 bases from V and 4 bases from J, leaving 15 bases between. Per the germline V gene, CDR1 is SNHLY and CDR2 is FYNNEI. The CDR3 runs to 15 residues. The CDR3 spells CASSLWLSGYNEQFF. The CDR3 nucleotides read TGTGCCAGCAGTCTCTGGCTTTCGGGGTACAATGAGCAGTTCTTC.